Here is one TCR beta chain with its context. Its matching antigen is unknown. The record originates from a study of cytomegalovirus exposure and HLA in healthy donors. Findings of the study overall: Earlier analysis yielded a pattern in which most TCR beta V segments were productive about 90% or about 30% of the time.

In the PCR, 60 Vbeta and 13 Jbeta primers were used. Clones were sequenced by immunoSEQ multiplex PCR, and TCRdb holds only the in-frame ones, with some missing. The sample consists of about 170,000 clones, 70% to 80% of them appearing once. Germline loops: CDR1 SGHNT, CDR2 YYREEE (reference sequence). Trimming removed 2 bases at V and 4 bases at J, with 6 bases between. This CDR3 has 12 amino acids. The material sequenced was PBMCs. The TCR was taken from a female donor in good health and CMV-seronegative. V gene TRBV5-4 combines with J gene TRBJ2-5, with D hard to call. CDR3 DNA: TGTGCCAGCAGCTTAAAAGCAGAGACCCAGTACTTC. It codes for CASSLKAETQYF.